This T cell receptor beta chain was sequenced for a study of cytomegalovirus exposure and HLA in healthy donors. Study-level background: There were fewer than 130 million unique TCR beta sequences, drawn from 150 million to 200 million T cells, in an earlier analysis. From HLA-typed donors, an early data release held 70 million to 95 million unique TCRs. Ancestry clustering placed 81% of roughly 400 genotyped donors in the Caucasian-associated cluster.

Study-wide results and caveats: Later analysis indicated greater clonal expansion among HLA-associated TCR beta chains than among equally common other chains.

The PCR ran on 60 Vbeta and 13 Jbeta primers. The assay was immunoSEQ multiplex PCR, and TCRdb's table has in-frame clones only and misses some. This sample has 85,000 to 95,000 clones; over 55% occur once, and the top ten carry around 6.3%. Trimming left V 5 bases short and J 6 bases short, with 23 bases between. The CDR3 covers 15 residues. Germline values: CDR1 GTSNPN, CDR2 SVGIG (reference sequence). A remark on this clone: No antigen is known for it.

Sequenced input: PBMCs. The V gene is TRBV30, the J gene TRBJ2-7, with TRBD1 as a possible D gene (8 bases). The receptor was derived from a woman aged 30 to 39 in good health and CMV-seronegative. The CDR3 bases are TGTGCCTGGGAGCTCGGACAGGGAGGGACGTCCGAGCAGTACTTC. Translated, it gives CAWELGQGGTSEQYF. Looking up the rest from reference TRBV30 and TRBJ2-7 gives the full variable domain: SQTIHQWPATLVQPVGSPLSLECTVEGTSNPNLYWYRQAAGRGLQLLFYSVGIGQISSEVPQNLSASRPQDRQFILSSKKLLLSDSGFYLCAWELGQGGTSEQYFGPGTRLTVT.